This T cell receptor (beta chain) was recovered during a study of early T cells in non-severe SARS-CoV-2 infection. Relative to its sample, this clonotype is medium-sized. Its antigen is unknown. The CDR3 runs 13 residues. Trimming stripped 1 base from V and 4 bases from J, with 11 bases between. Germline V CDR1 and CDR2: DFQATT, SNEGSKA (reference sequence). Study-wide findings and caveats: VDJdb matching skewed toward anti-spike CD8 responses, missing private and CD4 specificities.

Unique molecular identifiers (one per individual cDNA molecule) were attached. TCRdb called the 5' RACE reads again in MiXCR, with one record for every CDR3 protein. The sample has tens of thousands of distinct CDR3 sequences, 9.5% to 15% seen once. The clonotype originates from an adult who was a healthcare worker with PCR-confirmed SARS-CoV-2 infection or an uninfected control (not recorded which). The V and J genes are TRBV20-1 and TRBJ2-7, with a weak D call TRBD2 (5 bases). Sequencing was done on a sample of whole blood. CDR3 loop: CSARGGQDYEQYF. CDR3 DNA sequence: TGCAGTGCTAGAGGCGGGCAGGATTACGAGCAGTACTTC.